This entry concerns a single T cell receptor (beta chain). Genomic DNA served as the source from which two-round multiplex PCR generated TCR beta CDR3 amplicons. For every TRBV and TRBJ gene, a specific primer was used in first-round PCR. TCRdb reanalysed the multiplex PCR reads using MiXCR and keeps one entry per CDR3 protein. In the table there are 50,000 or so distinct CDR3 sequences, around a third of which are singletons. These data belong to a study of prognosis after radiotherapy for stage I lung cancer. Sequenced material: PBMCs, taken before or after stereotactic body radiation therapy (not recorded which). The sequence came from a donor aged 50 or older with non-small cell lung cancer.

The CDR3 sequence is CASSLYTGGVRDTQYF. The CDR3, as DNA: TGTGCCAGCAGCTTGTATACTGGGGGGGTGAGAGATACGCAGTATTTT. The J gene is TRBJ2-3, the V gene TRBV5-6; 7 bases fit TRBD2. V lost 1 base, J lost 5 bases, and 10 bases stayed unmatched. There are 16 residues in the CDR3. Germline lookup yields CDR1 SGHDT and CDR2 YYEEEE.